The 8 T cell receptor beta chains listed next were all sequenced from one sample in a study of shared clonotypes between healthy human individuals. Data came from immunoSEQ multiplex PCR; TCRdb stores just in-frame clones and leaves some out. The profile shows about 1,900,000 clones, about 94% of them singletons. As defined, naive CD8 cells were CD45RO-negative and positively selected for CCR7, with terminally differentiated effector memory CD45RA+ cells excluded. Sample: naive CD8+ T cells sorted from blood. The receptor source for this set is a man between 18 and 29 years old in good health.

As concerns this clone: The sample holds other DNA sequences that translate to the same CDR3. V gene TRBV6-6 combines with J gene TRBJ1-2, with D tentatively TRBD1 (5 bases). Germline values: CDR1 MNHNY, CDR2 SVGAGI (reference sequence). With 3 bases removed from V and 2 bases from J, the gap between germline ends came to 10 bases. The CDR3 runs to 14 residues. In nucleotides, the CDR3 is TGTGCCAGCAGTTATTCGGAGGGGAACTATGGCTACACCTTC. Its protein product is CASSYSEGNYGYTF.

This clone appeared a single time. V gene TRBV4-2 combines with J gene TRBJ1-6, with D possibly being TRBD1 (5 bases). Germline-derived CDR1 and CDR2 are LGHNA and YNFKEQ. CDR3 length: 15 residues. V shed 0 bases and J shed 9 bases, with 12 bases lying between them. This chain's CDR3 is CASSQEDGQGSPLHF. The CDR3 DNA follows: TGTGCCAGCAGCCAAGAGGATGGGCAGGGTTCACCCCTCCACTTT.

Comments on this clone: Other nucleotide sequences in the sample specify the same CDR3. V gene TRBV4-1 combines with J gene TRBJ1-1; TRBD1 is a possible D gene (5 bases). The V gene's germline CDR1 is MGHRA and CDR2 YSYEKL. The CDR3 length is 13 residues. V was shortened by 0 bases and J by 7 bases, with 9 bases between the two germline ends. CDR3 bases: TGCGCCAGCAGCCAAGAGCGACAGTATGAAGCTTTCTTT. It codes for CASSQERQYEAFF.

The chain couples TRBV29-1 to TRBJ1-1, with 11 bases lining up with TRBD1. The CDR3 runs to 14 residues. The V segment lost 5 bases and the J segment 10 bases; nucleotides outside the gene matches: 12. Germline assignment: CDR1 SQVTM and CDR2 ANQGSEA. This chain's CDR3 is CSVHRGQGAKGAFF. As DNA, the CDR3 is TGCAGCGTTCATCGTGGACAGGGGGCGAAAGGAGCTTTCTTT.

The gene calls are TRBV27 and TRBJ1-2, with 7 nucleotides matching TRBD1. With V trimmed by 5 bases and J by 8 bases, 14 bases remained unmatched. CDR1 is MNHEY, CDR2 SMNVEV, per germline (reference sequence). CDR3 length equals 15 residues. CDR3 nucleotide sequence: TGTGCCAGCAGTCGGGGAACCAGGGGGACCGGCGGCTACACCTTC. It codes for CASSRGTRGTGGYTF.

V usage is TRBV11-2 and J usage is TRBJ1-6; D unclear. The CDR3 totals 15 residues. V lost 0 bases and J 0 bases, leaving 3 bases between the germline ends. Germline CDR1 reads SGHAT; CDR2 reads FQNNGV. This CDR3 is CASSLESSYNSPLHF. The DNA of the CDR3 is TGTGCCAGCAGCTTAGAGAGCTCCTATAATTCACCCCTCCACTTT. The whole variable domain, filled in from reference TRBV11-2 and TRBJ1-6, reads EAGVAQSPRYKIIEKRQSVAFWCNPISGHATLYWYQQILGQGPKLLIQFQNNGVVDDSQLPKDRFSAERLKGVDSTLKIQPAKLEDSAVYLCASSLESSYNSPLHFGNGTRLTVT.

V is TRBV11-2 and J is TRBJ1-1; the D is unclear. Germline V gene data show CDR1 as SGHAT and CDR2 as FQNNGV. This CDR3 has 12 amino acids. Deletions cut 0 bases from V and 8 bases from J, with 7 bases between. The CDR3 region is CASSLDSGEAFF. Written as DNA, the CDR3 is TGTGCCAGCAGCTTAGATTCTGGGGAAGCTTTCTTT.

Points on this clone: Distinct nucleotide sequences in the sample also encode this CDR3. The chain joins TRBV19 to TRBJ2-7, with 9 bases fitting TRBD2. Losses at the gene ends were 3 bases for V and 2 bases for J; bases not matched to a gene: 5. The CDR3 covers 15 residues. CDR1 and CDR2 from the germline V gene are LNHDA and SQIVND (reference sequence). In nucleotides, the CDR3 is TGTGCCAGTAGTATTACCAGCGGGGGGACCTACGAGCAGTACTTC. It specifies CASSITSGGTYEQYF.